This TCR beta chain appears in the sequencing data of a study of blood T cell repertoires in COVID-19. Study at large: The study drew acute and convalescent COVID-19 samples from the United States, Italy and Spain.

This table comes from immunoSEQ multiplex PCR, and its TCRdb copy is limited to in-frame clones, with some not included. The data contain 200,000 to 300,000 clones, roughly 85% of them singletons. Participant ages covered roughly 18 to 89 years across 25 or so US areas. Germline CDR1 and CDR2: ENHRY and SYGVKD. The CDR3 contains 13 residues. The ends lost 8 bases at V and 2 bases at J; junction bases unmatched: 5. The V gene is TRBV10-3, the J gene TRBJ2-5; 7 nucleotides agree with TRBD1. This TCR was recovered from a woman in her fifties or sixties with acute COVID-19. Sequenced material: PBMCs or T cells enriched from blood (not recorded which). CDR3 nucleotide sequence: TGTGCCATCCAGGGGACAGTACAAGAGACCCAGTACTTC. Translating it yields CAIQGTVQETQYF.